The 8 T cell receptor delta chains below all came from one sample that was sequenced in a study of delta chains in infants with herpesvirus infections. Reverse transcription of PBMC RNA used primers specific for the gamma and delta chains. TCRdb used CATT to re-call clones from the RT-PCR reads. The profile shows fewer than 600 delta-chain clones, 63% of them singletons. Material: peripheral blood, obtained at time point 4 of longitudinal follow-up. All receptors come from a human donor who was a Ugandan infant, either HIV-exposed or HIV-unexposed (not recorded which).

This clone was seen a single time. The rearrangement joins TRDV2 to TRDJ3; D perhaps matches TRDD3 (6 bases). Trimming pared 0 bases from V and 6 bases from J, leaving 23 bases between. The CDR3 is 20 residues long. In germline, CDR1 is GEAIGNYY, CDR2 EKD. The CDR3 here is CACDTVSGISSPSDTRQMFF. Here the CDR3 DNA reads TGTGCCTGTGACACCGTGTCGGGGATCTCCTCCCCTTCGGACACCCGACAGATGTTTTTC.

This clone has just one count. A read error is the likely source, as a far larger clone sits one nucleotide away. The J gene is TRDJ2, the V gene TRDV2; the match to TRDD3 covers 10 bases. With 2 bases clipped from V and 6 bases from J, the junction kept 5 bases outside the gene matches. Per germline, CDR1 GEAIGNYY and CDR2 EKD. The CDR3 consists of 15 residues. The CDR3 coding sequence is TGTGCCTGTGACATACTGGGGGATGCGCCAGCACAACTCTTCTTT. This sequence encodes CACDILGDAPAQLFF.

This clone came up a few times. It is likely a read error: a sequence one base away is far more abundant. The V call is TRDV2, the J call TRDJ1; 7 bases agree with TRDD3. V was clipped by 2 bases and J by 2 bases; unmatched bases: 4. The CDR3 is 14 amino acids. The germline gives CDR1 GEAIGNYY, CDR2 EKD. The CDR3 nucleotides are TGTGCCTGTGACATACTGGGGAATACCGATAAACTCATCTTT. This translates into CACDILGNTDKLIF.

On this clone itself: This likely reflects a read error, since a far larger clone is one base away. The chain employs TRDV2 and TRDJ3; TRDD3 aligns across 10 bases. From germline, CDR1 is GEAIGNYY and CDR2 EKD. The CDR3 has 18 amino acids. The CDR3 DNA reads TGTGCCTGTGACACTCTGGGGGATAGCTCCTGGGACACCCCACAGATGTTTTTC. Residues: CACDTLGDSSWDTPQMFF.

This clone appeared once. A far larger clone differs by one base, so this is likely a read error. Within the sample, other DNA sequences also encode this same CDR3. The CDR3: CACDELGDTGSWDTRQMFF. The CDR3 DNA reads TGTGCCTGTGACGAACTGGGGGATACCGGCTCCTGGGACACCCGACAGATGTTTTTC. The chain recombines TRDV2 with TRDJ3; TRDD3 matches 12 bases. The CDR3 spans 19 residues. V gave up 3 bases and J gave up 0 bases; unmatched junction bases: 5. Germline lookup yields CDR1 GEAIGNYY and CDR2 EKD.

In its sample, this clone was seen a few times. Given a far larger clone just one base away, this is likely a sequencing read error. The gene calls are TRDV2 and TRDJ3, with 11 bases lining up with TRDD3. J was trimmed by 2 bases and V by 3 bases; bases with no gene match: 5. This CDR3 is 18 amino acids long. Germline V gene sequence: CDR1 GEAIGNYY, CDR2 EKD. CDR3: CACDSGGYSTWDTRQMFF. CDR3 in DNA: TGTGCCTGTGACTCTGGGGGATACAGCACCTGGGACACCCGACAGATGTTTTTC.

Notes on this clone: This is likely an artifact of a read error, given a far larger clone one base away. This chain connects TRAV23/DV6 to TRDJ1, with 13 nucleotides matching TRDD3. From germline, CDR1 is NTAFDY and CDR2 IRPDVSE (reference sequence). CDR3 size: 19 residues. CDR3 sequence: CARPVFPFVLGDTLIELIF. CDR3 sequence (DNA): TGTGCTAGGCCCGTCTTCCCGTTCGTACTGGGGGATACGTTAATTGAACTCATCTTT.

Only a few counts were recorded for this clone. This likely reflects a read error, since a far larger clone is one base away. This chain uses TRDV3 with TRDJ1, with 8 bases that match TRDD3. Germline values: CDR1 TVYSNPD, CDR2 GDNSRS (reference sequence). V lost 4 bases to trimming and J lost 10 bases; unmatched junction nucleotides: 14. The CDR3 length is 13 residues. CDR3 residues: CASVGLGDGGLIF. The CDR3 region has the DNA TGTGCCTCCGTCGGCTTGGGGGATGGCGGACTCATCTTT.